The 28 T cell receptor beta chains below were found in one sample sequenced in a study of breast tumors, draining lymph nodes, adjacent tissues. TCRdb passed the multiplex PCR reads through MiXCR, listing each CDR3 protein once. The sample carries 150,000 or so distinct CDR3 sequences, roughly a third recorded once. The lymph nodes were axillary draining lymph nodes from breast cancer patients. What was sequenced was axillary lymph node tissue. The source of these receptors is a female donor with breast cancer. Some clones in this sample may be carry-over from other donors' samples.

This clonotype was found many times. The V call is TRBV12-3 or TRBV12-4, the J call TRBJ2-2; D is unresolved. This CDR3 has 13 amino acids. Trimming cost V 5 bases and J 1 base, with 5 bases left between them. CDR3 nucleotide sequence: TGTGCCAGCAGTGGACGGAACACCGGGGAGCTGTTTTTT. This encodes CASSGRNTGELFF.

This clonotype showed up many times. The chain has TRBV19 and TRBJ1-5, with no clear D. The CDR3 length is 14 residues. Germline loops: CDR1 LNHDA, CDR2 SQIVND (reference sequence). V lost 5 bases, J lost 1 base, and 9 bases lay in between. CDR3 protein: CASSLRFSNQPQHF. In nucleotides, the CDR3 is TGTGCCAGTAGTCTCAGGTTCAGCAATCAGCCCCAGCATTTT.

This clonotype appeared many times. V is TRBV12-3 or TRBV12-4 and J is TRBJ2-3; D is ambiguous. The CDR3 is 13 residues long. Trimming left V 2 bases short and J 2 bases short, with 5 bases between. CDR3 sequence reads: CASSLWSTDTQYF. The CDR3 region has the DNA TGTGCCAGCAGTTTATGGTCCACAGATACGCAGTATTTT.

With regard to this clonotype: Being one base from a much bigger clone, this may be a read error. The chain is built from TRBV5-5 and TRBJ1-5; no reliable D call. The CDR3 is 16 residues long. Trimming stripped 0 bases from V and 0 bases from J, with 10 bases between. Looked up from germline, CDR1 is SGHKS and CDR2 is YYEKEE (reference sequence). The CDR3 region has the DNA TGTGCCAGCAGCTTGGACGGGCCGCTTAGCAATCAGCCCCAGCATTTT. Amino acid sequence: CASSLDGPLSNQPQHF.

Regarding this clonotype: This may be a read error, as it is one base from a much larger clone. Given the absence of the conserved phenylalanine or tryptophan at the CDR3 end, a read error is likely. The chain couples TRBV18 to TRBJ2-7; 10 nucleotides align to TRBD1. The V gene's germline CDR1 is KGHSH and CDR2 LQKENI. Unmatched junction bases numbered 12, after V lost 3 bases and J lost 7 bases. CDR3 length: 16 amino acids. The CDR3 sequence is CASSPDPGTGDREQYS. In DNA form, the CDR3 reads TGTGCCAGCTCACCGGATCCCGGGACAGGGGACAGGGAGCAGTACTCC.

This clonotype showed up just a few times. This chain connects TRBV30 to TRBJ2-7; the match to TRBD1 covers 10 bases. V shed 8 bases and J 2 bases; nucleotides not matched to a gene: 9. In germline, CDR1 is GTSNPN, CDR2 SVGIG (reference sequence). The CDR3 is 14 residues long. CDR3 protein: CARIPGQGTYEQYF. The CDR3 DNA is TGTGCCCGGATTCCGGGACAGGGGACCTACGAGCAGTACTTC.

This clonotype was counted ten times or more. The chain joins TRBV20-1 to TRBJ2-1; D tentatively reads TRBD1 or TRBD2 (5 bases each). CDR1 and CDR2 (germline): DFQATT, SNEGSKA (reference sequence). Trimming took 6 bases from V and 12 from J, leaving 15 bases between them. There are 11 residues in the CDR3. CDR3 residues: CSAPPGTGQFF. The CDR3 DNA sequence: TGCAGTGCACCTCCCGGGACCGGGCAGTTCTTC.

Turning to this clonotype: This clone may be a read error of a much larger clone one base away. This chain joins TRBV25-1 and TRBJ2-7; D might be TRBD1 (6 bases). V gave up 5 bases and J gave up 9 bases, with 20 bases separating them. There are 14 residues in the CDR3. The germline gives CDR1 MGHDK, CDR2 SYGVNS. The DNA of the CDR3 is TGTGCCAGCAGTAGCCTGAAGGGGGTTAACGCGCAGTACTTC. As protein: CASSSLKGVNAQYF.

This clonotype was found many times. The chain employs TRBV7-3 and TRBJ2-1, with TRBD1 matching 9 bases. This CDR3 region has 11 residues. Losses at the gene ends were 5 bases for V and 12 bases for J; bases not matched to a gene: 2. Germline lookup yields CDR1 SGHTA and CDR2 FQGTGA. CDR3 protein: CASSMGQGQFF. The CDR3, as DNA: TGTGCCAGCAGCATGGGACAGGGGCAGTTCTTC.

The genes are TRBV2 and TRBJ2-5, with a possible D match to TRBD1 (9 bases). V lost 4 bases to trimming and J lost 6 bases, with 18 bases between them. CDR3 length: 15 amino acids. The V gene's germline CDR1 is SNHLY and CDR2 FYNNEI. This CDR3 is CASSGREGQGQTQYF. The DNA of the CDR3 is TGTGCCAGCAGTGGCCGGGAGGGACAGGGTCAGACCCAGTACTTC.

This clonotype appeared many times. The chain uses TRBV4-1 and TRBJ2-3; 11 bases align to TRBD1. The germline V gene has CDR1 MGHRA and CDR2 YSYEKL. CDR3 length: 22 amino acids. Losses at the gene ends were 4 bases for V and 4 bases for J; bases not matched to a gene: 25. CDR3 sequence reads: CASSLSLPRRSGTGGFADTQYF. CDR3 bases: TGCGCCAGCAGCCTTTCTCTTCCCAGGCGGTCCGGGACAGGGGGTTTCGCAGATACGCAGTATTTT.

This clonotype has a handful of counts. The chain carries TRBV28 and TRBJ1-2, with D possibly TRBD1 on 6 matching bases. Germline V gene lookup returns CDR1 MDHEN and CDR2 SYDVKM. CDR3 length equals 12 residues. Trimming stripped 7 bases from V and 4 bases from J, with 10 bases between. In DNA form, the CDR3 reads TGTGCCAGCACCCGGGACACCTATGGCTACACCTTC. It codes for CASTRDTYGYTF.

Remarks on this clonotype: Since a much larger clone is just one base distant, this may be a read error. This chain links TRBV29-1 with TRBJ2-1; D may be TRBD1 or TRBD2 (5 bases each). The CDR3 has 13 amino acids. From germline, CDR1 is SQVTM and CDR2 ANQGSEA. The CDR3 here is CSVEFRDGNEQLF. In DNA form, the CDR3 reads TGCAGCGTTGAGTTCCGGGACGGAAATGAGCAGCTCTTC.

This sequence joins TRBV5-1 and TRBJ1-1, with D maybe TRBD1 (5 bases). Germline CDR1 reads SGHRS; CDR2 reads YFSETQ. V lost 5 bases and J 3 bases, leaving 17 bases between the germline ends. The CDR3 loop spans 15 amino acids. DNA of the CDR3: TGCGCCAGCAGTCGAGGGAGGGGCAGGGACACTGAAGCTTTCTTT. This gives the protein CASSRGRGRDTEAFF.

This clonotype appeared many times. The rearrangement uses TRBV20-1 and TRBJ2-1; maybe TRBD2 (5 bases). There are 16 residues in the CDR3. The V and J ends lost 0 bases and 0 bases respectively, with 12 bases between them. The germline CDR1 and CDR2 sequences are DFQATT and SNEGSKA (reference sequence). The CDR3 sequence is CSARDHSGGSYNEQFF. CDR3 nucleotide sequence: TGCAGTGCTAGAGATCACAGCGGAGGCTCCTACAATGAGCAGTTCTTC.

In the case of this clonotype: This clone may be a read error of a much larger clone one base away. The final CDR3 position lacks the conserved phenylalanine or tryptophan, pointing to a likely read error. Here the CDR3 DNA reads TGTGCCAGCGCCTCTAGCGGGAGAGGAGCGAATGAGCAGTTCTCC. Translating it yields CASASSGRGANEQFS. The chain joins TRBV6-5 to TRBJ2-1; 10 bases match TRBD2. This CDR3 spans 15 amino acids. The ends lost 8 bases at V and 7 bases at J; junction bases unmatched: 11. Germline loops: CDR1 MNHEY, CDR2 SVGAGI.

The V call is TRBV19, the J call TRBJ1-1; D call uncertain. V gave up 7 bases and J gave up 5 bases, with 8 bases separating them. The CDR3 runs 11 residues. Germline V gene sequence: CDR1 LNHDA, CDR2 SQIVND (reference sequence). For the CDR3, the DNA is TGTGCCAGTATGTGGAGAACTGAAGCTTTCTTT. Amino acid sequence: CASMWRTEAFF.

The chain carries TRBV29-1 and TRBJ2-3; TRBD2 aligns across 11 bases. J gave up 0 bases and V 6 bases, and 17 bases lay outside the gene matches. The V gene's germline CDR1 is SQVTM and CDR2 ANQGSEA. The CDR3 sequence is 19 residues long. DNA for the CDR3: TGCAGCGTCGGGCTAGCGGGGGGCCAAAACCTTACTAGCACAGATACGCAGTATTTT. Protein: CSVGLAGGQNLTSTDTQYF.

A note on this clonotype: One base away lies a much larger clone, so this may be a sequencing read error. The chain is built from TRBV9 and TRBJ1-2, with D unresolved. Germline CDR1 SGDLS, CDR2 YYNGEE. This CDR3 contains 15 residues. The CDR3 nucleotides read TGTGCCAGCAGCCCAGAGGGCACGCTTAACTATGGCTCCACCTTC. Translating gives CASSPEGTLNYGSTF.

Many counts were recorded for this clonotype. This chain connects TRBV13 to TRBJ2-1; D is perhaps TRBD2 (5 bases). The CDR3 spans 15 residues. Trimming shortened V by 5 bases and J by 1 base, and 12 bases separated the two germline ends. The V gene's germline CDR1 is PRHDT and CDR2 FYEKMQ (reference sequence). As DNA, the CDR3 is TGTGCCAGCAGCGACGAGGGTTTATCCTACAATGAGCAGTTCTTC. Translating it yields CASSDEGLSYNEQFF. The full variable domain, its missing parts supplied by reference TRBV13 and TRBJ2-1, is AAGVIQSPRHLIKEKRETATLKCYPIPRHDTVYWYQQGPGQDPQFLISFYEKMQSDKGSIPDRFSAQQFSDYHSELNMSSLELGDSALYFCASSDEGLSYNEQFFGPGTRLTVL.

This clonotype was counted ten times or more. The gene calls are TRBV19 and TRBJ1-4; the match to TRBD1 covers 7 bases. CDR1 and CDR2 (germline): LNHDA, SQIVND (reference sequence). V trimming: 5 bases; J trimming: 7 bases; junction bases outside the gene matches: 7. The length of the CDR3 is 14 residues. CDR3 loop: CASSGRQGGEKLFF. The CDR3 coding sequence is TGTGCCAGTAGTGGAAGACAGGGAGGTGAAAAACTGTTTTTT.

The V gene is TRBV29-1, the J gene TRBJ1-2; TRBD1 agrees at 8 bases. The germline CDR1 and CDR2 sequences are SQVTM and ANQGSEA. V lost 7 bases to trimming and J lost 2 bases; unmatched junction nucleotides: 6. CDR3 size: 13 residues. Here the CDR3 reads CSAGTGTNYGYTF. CDR3 nucleotide sequence: TGCAGCGCCGGGACAGGTACGAACTATGGCTACACCTTC.

J is TRBJ2-2 and V is TRBV29-1, with D perhaps TRBD1 or TRBD2 (5 bases each). The CDR3 consists of 14 residues. Germline CDR1 and CDR2: SQVTM and ANQGSEA. The V end was cut by 4 bases, the J end by 7 bases, with 16 bases between. CDR3 in DNA: TGCAGCGTTGCAGGACGGGGCGATGGCGGGGAGCTGTTTTTT. Residues: CSVAGRGDGGELFF.

For this clonotype: Since no conserved phenylalanine or tryptophan closes the CDR3, a read error is the likely cause. The J gene is TRBJ2-7, the V gene TRBV7-8; D is undetermined. Germline lookup yields CDR1 SGHVS and CDR2 FQNEAQ. The CDR3 consists of 14 residues. Written as DNA, the CDR3 is TGTGCCAGCAACTTAGTCGACTCGACCTACGAGCAGTACCTC. Protein product: CASNLVDSTYEQYL.

This clonotype has only a few counts. This may come from a read error, since a much larger clone is one base off. The chain links TRBV5-1 to TRBJ2-7; 9 bases align to TRBD1. Germline trimming cut 7 bases from V and 2 bases from J; bases unmatched to any gene: 7. CDR1 is SGHRS and CDR2 is YFSETQ in the germline V gene. The CDR3 runs 14 residues. Written as DNA, the CDR3 is TGCGCCAGCGGCTGGGGACAGGGCGCCTACGAGCAGTACTTC. This encodes CASGWGQGAYEQYF.

The V and J genes are TRBV7-9 and TRBJ1-4; D uncertain. The germline gives CDR1 SEHNR, CDR2 FQNEAQ (reference sequence). The CDR3 totals 14 residues. Trimming took 5 bases from V and 5 from J, leaving 12 bases between them. In nucleotides, the CDR3 is TGTGCCAGCAGCAGTCCCCGGTCGAATGAAAAACTGTTTTTT. It yields the protein CASSSPRSNEKLFF.

This clonotype came up many times. V is TRBV5-5 and J is TRBJ2-2, with TRBD1 matching over 8 bases. V was clipped by 3 bases and J by 6 bases; unmatched bases: 4. From germline, CDR1 is SGHKS and CDR2 YYEKEE (reference sequence). There are 14 residues in the CDR3. The CDR3 nucleotides read TGTGCCAGCAGCTGGACAGGGCCCCCCGGGGAGCTGTTTTTT. It translates to CASSWTGPPGELFF.

This clonotype came up once. This chain connects TRBV12-3 or TRBV12-4 to TRBJ1-4; possibly TRBD1 for D (5 bases). This CDR3 is built from 14 residues. CDR3 amino acids: CESSLGVWDEKLFF. CDR3 DNA sequence: TGTGAAAGCAGTTTAGGGGTATGGGATGAAAAACTGTTTTTT.